This is a list of T cell receptor beta chains from one sample in a study of shared clonotypes between healthy human individuals. Clones were sequenced by immunoSEQ multiplex PCR, and TCRdb holds only the in-frame ones, with some missing. The table includes fewer than 1 million clones, 90% to 97% detected once. Specimen: naive CD8+ T cells sorted from blood. These receptors all come from a man aged 25-40 years in good health. Both conserved end residues are part of each CDR3. Each record gives: clone size, D gene, V gene, J gene, CDR3 protein, CDR3 DNA. A D gene is named only where the DNA matches it firmly. Some rows mark clone size as missing; the rest say once, few, many or name a class of expanded clone.

clone size: NA; D gene: NA; V gene: TRBV19; J gene: TRBJ2-7; CDR3 protein: CASSIRDSYEQYF; CDR3 DNA: TGTGCCAGTAGTATCAGGGACTCCTACGAGCAGTACTTC
clone size: NA; D gene: TRBD2; V gene: TRBV15; J gene: TRBJ2-7; CDR3 protein: CATSSDGRLAGVWEQYF; CDR3 DNA: TGTGCCACCAGCAGTGATGGACGACTAGCGGGAGTTTGGGAGCAGTACTTC
clone size: NA; D gene: NA; V gene: TRBV19; J gene: TRBJ1-5; CDR3 protein: CASRAGRVYQPQHF; CDR3 DNA: TGTGCCAGTAGGGCGGGTCGCGTATATCAGCCCCAGCATTTT
clone size: NA; D gene: NA; V gene: TRBV27; J gene: TRBJ2-2; CDR3 protein: CASTWGGELFF; CDR3 DNA: TGTGCCAGCACCTGGGGCGGGGAGCTGTTTTTT
clone size: NA; D gene: NA; V gene: TRBV6-5; J gene: TRBJ1-1; CDR3 protein: CASRTGLLNTEAFF; CDR3 DNA: TGTGCCAGCAGGACGGGACTTCTGAACACTGAAGCTTTCTTT
clone size: NA; D gene: NA; V gene: TRBV28; J gene: TRBJ1-2; CDR3 protein: CASRPGSGYGYTF; CDR3 DNA: TGTGCCAGCAGACCAGGGTCTGGCTATGGCTACACCTTC
clone size: NA; D gene: TRBD1; V gene: TRBV29-1; J gene: TRBJ1-1; CDR3 protein: CSVRTGSTEAFF; CDR3 DNA: TGCAGCGTAAGGACAGGATCCACTGAAGCTTTCTTT
clone size: once; D gene: TRBD2; V gene: TRBV13; J gene: TRBJ2-1; CDR3 protein: CASSRAGLAGASEQFF; CDR3 DNA: TGTGCCAGCAGCCGCGCGGGGCTAGCGGGTGCCAGTGAGCAGTTCTTC
clone size: once; D gene: TRBD1; V gene: TRBV19; J gene: TRBJ2-7; CDR3 protein: CASSIAGGKDEQYF; CDR3 DNA: TGTGCCAGTAGTATTGCAGGGGGCAAGGACGAGCAGTACTTC
clone size: NA; D gene: NA; V gene: TRBV7-9; J gene: TRBJ2-7; CDR3 protein: CASSSTSGTDPYEQYF; CDR3 DNA: TGTGCCAGCAGCTCAACTTCCGGGACCGACCCCTACGAGCAGTACTTC
clone size: NA; D gene: NA; V gene: TRBV11-2; J gene: TRBJ2-5; CDR3 protein: CASSSDPPGAQYF; CDR3 DNA: TGTGCCAGCAGCTCGGACCCCCCAGGGGCCCAGTACTTC
clone size: NA; D gene: TRBD2; V gene: TRBV11-2; J gene: TRBJ2-1; CDR3 protein: CASSMRTSRVHNEQFF; CDR3 DNA: TGTGCCAGCAGCATGAGGACTAGTAGGGTACACAATGAGCAGTTCTTC
clone size: NA; D gene: NA; V gene: TRBV7-9; J gene: TRBJ2-5; CDR3 protein: CASSSSKETQYF; CDR3 DNA: TGTGCCAGCAGCAGTTCCAAAGAGACCCAGTACTTC
clone size: NA; D gene: NA; V gene: TRBV5-1; J gene: TRBJ2-7; CDR3 protein: CASNRGIGGLHEQYF; CDR3 DNA: TGCGCCAGCAATCGAGGAATCGGGGGGCTCCACGAGCAGTACTTC
clone size: NA; D gene: TRBD2; V gene: TRBV27; J gene: TRBJ2-1; CDR3 protein: CASAHPGLAGKSSYNEQFF; CDR3 DNA: TGTGCCAGCGCCCACCCGGGACTAGCGGGTAAAAGCTCCTACAATGAGCAGTTCTTC
clone size: NA; D gene: TRBD1; V gene: TRBV28; J gene: TRBJ1-2; CDR3 protein: CASSLERGPVRGYTF; CDR3 DNA: TGTGCCAGCAGTTTGGAGAGGGGGCCTGTTCGAGGCTACACCTTC
clone size: NA; D gene: TRBD2; V gene: TRBV5-1; J gene: TRBJ2-7; CDR3 protein: CASSPGPSGTYEQYF; CDR3 DNA: TGCGCCAGCAGCCCCGGCCCTAGCGGGACCTACGAGCAGTACTTC
clone size: NA; D gene: TRBD2; V gene: TRBV9; J gene: TRBJ2-1; CDR3 protein: CASSEGGAGGPKGEQFF; CDR3 DNA: TGTGCCAGCAGCGAAGGGGGAGCGGGAGGGCCAAAAGGTGAGCAGTTCTTC
clone size: NA; D gene: NA; V gene: TRBV29-1; J gene: TRBJ1-1; CDR3 protein: CSVLSNTEAFF; CDR3 DNA: TGCAGCGTTTTGAGCAACACTGAAGCTTTCTTT
clone size: NA; D gene: TRBD2; V gene: TRBV27; J gene: TRBJ2-1; CDR3 protein: CASSLRIPGLAGSYNEQFF; CDR3 DNA: TGTGCCAGCAGTTTACGGATTCCGGGACTAGCGGGATCCTACAATGAGCAGTTCTTC
clone size: NA; D gene: NA; V gene: TRBV6-5; J gene: TRBJ2-7; CDR3 protein: CASSYDLRGYEQYF; CDR3 DNA: TGTGCCAGCAGTTACGATCTGCGGGGCTACGAGCAGTACTTC
clone size: NA; D gene: NA; V gene: TRBV14; J gene: TRBJ2-1; CDR3 protein: CASSRSPGPSYNEQFF; CDR3 DNA: TGTGCCAGCAGCCGGAGCCCCGGGCCCTCCTACAATGAGCAGTTCTTC
clone size: NA; D gene: TRBD2; V gene: TRBV5-1; J gene: TRBJ2-7; CDR3 protein: CASSLEAGLAGAYEQYF; CDR3 DNA: TGCGCCAGCAGCTTGGAAGCAGGACTAGCGGGAGCCTACGAGCAGTACTTC
clone size: NA; D gene: NA; V gene: TRBV5-1; J gene: TRBJ2-5; CDR3 protein: CASSSGVSSQETQYF; CDR3 DNA: TGCGCCAGCAGCTCGGGAGTTAGTTCCCAAGAGACCCAGTACTTC